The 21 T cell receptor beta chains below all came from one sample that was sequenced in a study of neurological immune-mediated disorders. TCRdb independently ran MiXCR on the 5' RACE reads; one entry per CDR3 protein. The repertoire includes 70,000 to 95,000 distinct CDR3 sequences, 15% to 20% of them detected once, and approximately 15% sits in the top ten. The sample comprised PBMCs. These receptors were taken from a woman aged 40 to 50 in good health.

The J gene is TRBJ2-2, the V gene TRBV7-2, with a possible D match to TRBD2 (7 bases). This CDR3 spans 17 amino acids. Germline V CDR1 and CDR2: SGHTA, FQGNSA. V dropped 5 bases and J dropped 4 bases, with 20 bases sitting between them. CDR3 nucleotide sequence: TGTGCCAGCAGCCCCTCGGGGGGCGGGGAACCCACCGGGGAGCTGTTTTTT. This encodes CASSPSGGGEPTGELFF.

CDR3 loop: CASSSYRGYGYTF. The CDR3 DNA reads TGCGCCAGCAGCTCGTACAGGGGTTATGGCTACACCTTC. V and J are TRBV5-1 and TRBJ1-2, with 7 bases that match TRBD1. The J segment lost 5 bases and the V segment lost 3 bases, leaving 4 bases of the junction unmatched. The CDR3 covers 13 residues. CDR1 and CDR2 from the germline V gene are SGHRS and YFSETQ.

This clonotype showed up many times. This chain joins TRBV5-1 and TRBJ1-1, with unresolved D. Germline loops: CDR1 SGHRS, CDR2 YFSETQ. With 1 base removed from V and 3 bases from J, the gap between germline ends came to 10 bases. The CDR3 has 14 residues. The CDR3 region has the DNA TGCGCCAGCAGCTTGAGGCCGGAGTACACTGAAGCTTTCTTT. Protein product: CASSLRPEYTEAFF.

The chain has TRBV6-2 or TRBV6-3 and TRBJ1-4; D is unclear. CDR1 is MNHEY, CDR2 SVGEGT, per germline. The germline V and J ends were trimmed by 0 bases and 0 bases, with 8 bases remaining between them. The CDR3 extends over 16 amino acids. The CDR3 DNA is TGTGCCAGCAGTTACTCGAGGTCTACAACTAATGAAAAACTGTTTTTT. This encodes CASSYSRSTTNEKLFF.

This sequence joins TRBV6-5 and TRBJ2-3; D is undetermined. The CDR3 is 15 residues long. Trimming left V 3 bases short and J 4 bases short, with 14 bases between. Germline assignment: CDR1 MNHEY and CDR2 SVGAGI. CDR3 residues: CASSYGTARADTQYF. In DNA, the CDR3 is TGTGCCAGCAGTTATGGTACAGCGAGAGCAGATACGCAGTATTTT.

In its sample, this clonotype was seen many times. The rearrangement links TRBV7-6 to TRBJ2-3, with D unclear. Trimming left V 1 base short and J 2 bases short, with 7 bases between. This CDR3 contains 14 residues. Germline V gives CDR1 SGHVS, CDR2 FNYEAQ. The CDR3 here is CASSLDSATDTQYF. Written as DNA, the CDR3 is TGTGCCAGCAGCTTAGACAGCGCCACAGATACGCAGTATTTT.

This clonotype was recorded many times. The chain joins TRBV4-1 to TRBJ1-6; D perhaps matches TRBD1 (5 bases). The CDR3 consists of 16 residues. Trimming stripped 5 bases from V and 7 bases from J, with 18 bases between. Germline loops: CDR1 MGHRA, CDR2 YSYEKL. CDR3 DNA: TGCGCCAGCAGCGAACTATTCTTCGGGGCCAATTCACCCCTCCACTTT. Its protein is CASSELFFGANSPLHF.

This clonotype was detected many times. DNA of the CDR3: TGTGCCAGCATCCCTTCGGAAGCGGGAGTCACAGATACGCAGTATTTT. Translating gives CASIPSEAGVTDTQYF. V gene TRBV3-1 combines with J gene TRBJ2-3; 8 bases line up with TRBD2. Unmatched junction bases numbered 11, after V lost 7 bases and J lost 2 bases. Per germline, CDR1 LGHDT and CDR2 YNNKEL (reference sequence). The CDR3 loop spans 16 amino acids.

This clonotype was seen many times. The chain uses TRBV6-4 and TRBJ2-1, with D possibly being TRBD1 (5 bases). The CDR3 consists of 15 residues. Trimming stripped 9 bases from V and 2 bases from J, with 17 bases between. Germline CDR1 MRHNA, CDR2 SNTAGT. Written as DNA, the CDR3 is TGTGCCAGTAGCTCTAAAGGGGATGCCTACAATGAGCAGTTCTTC. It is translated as CASSSKGDAYNEQFF.

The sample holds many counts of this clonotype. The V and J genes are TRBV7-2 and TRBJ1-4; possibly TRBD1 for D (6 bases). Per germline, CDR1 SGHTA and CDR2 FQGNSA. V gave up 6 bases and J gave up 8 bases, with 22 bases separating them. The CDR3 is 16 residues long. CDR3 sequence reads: CASSPPGDNPGEKLFF. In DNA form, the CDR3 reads TGTGCCAGCAGTCCTCCGGGGGACAATCCCGGGGAAAAACTGTTTTTT.

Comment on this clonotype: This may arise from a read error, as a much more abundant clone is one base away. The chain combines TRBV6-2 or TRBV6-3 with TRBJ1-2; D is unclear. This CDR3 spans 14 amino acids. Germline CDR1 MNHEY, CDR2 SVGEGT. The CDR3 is CVRVVPASQYGYTF. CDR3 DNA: TGTGTCCGGGTAGTGCCGGCAAGCCAATATGGCTACACCTTC.

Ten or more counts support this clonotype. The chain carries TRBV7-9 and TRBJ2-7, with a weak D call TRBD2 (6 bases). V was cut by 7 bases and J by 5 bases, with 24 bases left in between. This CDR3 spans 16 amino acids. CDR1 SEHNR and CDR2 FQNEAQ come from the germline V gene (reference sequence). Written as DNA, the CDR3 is TGTGCCAGCAACGCAAACATTACTAGCAATCCACACGAGCAGTACGTC. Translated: CASNANITSNPHEQYV.

The CDR3 is CASIIVRIYGYTF. The CDR3 DNA sequence: TGTGCCAGCATCATAGTCAGAATCTATGGCTACACCTTC. The J gene is TRBJ1-2, the V gene TRBV2; D ambiguous. The CDR3 has 13 amino acids. Germline V gives CDR1 SNHLY, CDR2 FYNNEI. Trimming pared 7 bases from V and 4 bases from J, leaving 13 bases between.

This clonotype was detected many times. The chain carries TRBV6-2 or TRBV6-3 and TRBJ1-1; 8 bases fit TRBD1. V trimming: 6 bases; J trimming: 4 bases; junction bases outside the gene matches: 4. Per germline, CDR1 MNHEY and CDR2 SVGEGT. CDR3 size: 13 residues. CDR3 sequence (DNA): TGTGCCAGCAGCTCGGACAGGGCCACTGAAGCTTTCTTT. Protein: CASSSDRATEAFF.

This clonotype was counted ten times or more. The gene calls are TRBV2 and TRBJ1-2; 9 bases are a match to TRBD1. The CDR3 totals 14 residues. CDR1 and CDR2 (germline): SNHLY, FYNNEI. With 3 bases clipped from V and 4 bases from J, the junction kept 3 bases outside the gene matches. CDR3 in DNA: TGTGCCAGCAGTGATTCGACAGGGGGCTATGGCTACACCTTC. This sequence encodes CASSDSTGGYGYTF.

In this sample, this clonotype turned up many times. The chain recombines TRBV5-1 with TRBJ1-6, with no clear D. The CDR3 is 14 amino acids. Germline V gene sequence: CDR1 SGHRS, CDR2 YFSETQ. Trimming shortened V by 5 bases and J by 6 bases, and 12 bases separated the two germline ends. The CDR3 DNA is TGCGCCAGCAGGGAGCCAGCCGTTAATTCACCCCTCCACTTT. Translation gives CASREPAVNSPLHF.

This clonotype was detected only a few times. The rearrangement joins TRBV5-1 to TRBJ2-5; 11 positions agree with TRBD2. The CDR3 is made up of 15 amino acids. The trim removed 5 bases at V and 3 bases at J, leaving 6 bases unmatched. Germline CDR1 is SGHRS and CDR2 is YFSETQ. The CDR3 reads CASSPRLAGKETQYF. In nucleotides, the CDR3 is TGCGCCAGCAGTCCCCGACTAGCGGGGAAAGAGACCCAGTACTTC. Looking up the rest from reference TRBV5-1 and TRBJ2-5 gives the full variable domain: KAGVTQTPRYLIKTRGQQVTLSCSPISGHRSVSWYQQTPGQGLQFLFEYFSETQRNKGNFPGRFSGRQFSNSRSEMNVSTLELGDSALYLCASSPRLAGKETQYFGPGTRLLVL.

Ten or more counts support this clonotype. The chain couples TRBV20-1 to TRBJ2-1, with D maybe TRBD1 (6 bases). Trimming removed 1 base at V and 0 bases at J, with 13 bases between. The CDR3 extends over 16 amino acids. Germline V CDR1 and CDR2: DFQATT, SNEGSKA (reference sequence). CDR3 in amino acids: CSARGLGATSYNEQFF. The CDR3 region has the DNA TGCAGTGCTAGAGGACTGGGGGCCACCTCCTACAATGAGCAGTTCTTC.

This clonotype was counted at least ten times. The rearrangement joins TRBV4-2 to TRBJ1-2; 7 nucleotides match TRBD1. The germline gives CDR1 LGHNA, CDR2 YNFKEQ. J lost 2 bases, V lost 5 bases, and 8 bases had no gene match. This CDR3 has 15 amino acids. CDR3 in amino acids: CASSNRDRANYGYTF. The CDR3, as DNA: TGTGCCAGCAGCAACAGAGACAGGGCCAACTATGGCTACACCTTC.

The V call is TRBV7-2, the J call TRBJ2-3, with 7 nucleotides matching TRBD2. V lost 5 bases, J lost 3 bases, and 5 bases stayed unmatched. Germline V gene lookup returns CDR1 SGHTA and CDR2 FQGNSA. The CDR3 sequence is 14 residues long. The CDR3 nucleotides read TGTGCCAGCAGCCTCGGGGGGTTTACAGATACGCAGTATTTT. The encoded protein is CASSLGGFTDTQYF.

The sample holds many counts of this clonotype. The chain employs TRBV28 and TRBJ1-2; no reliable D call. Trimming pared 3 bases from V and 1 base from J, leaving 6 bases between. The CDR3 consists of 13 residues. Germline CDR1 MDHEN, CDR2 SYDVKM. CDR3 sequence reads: CASSFGNNYGYTF. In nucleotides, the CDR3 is TGTGCCAGCAGTTTTGGAAATAACTATGGCTACACCTTC.